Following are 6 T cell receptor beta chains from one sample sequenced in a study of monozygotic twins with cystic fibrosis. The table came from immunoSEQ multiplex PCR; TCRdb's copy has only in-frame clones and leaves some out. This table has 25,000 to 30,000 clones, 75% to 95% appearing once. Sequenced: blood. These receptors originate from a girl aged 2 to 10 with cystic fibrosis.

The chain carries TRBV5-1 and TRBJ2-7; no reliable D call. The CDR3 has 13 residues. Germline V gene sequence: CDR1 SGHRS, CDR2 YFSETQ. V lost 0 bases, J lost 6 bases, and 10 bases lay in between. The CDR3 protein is CASSLGQVGEQYF. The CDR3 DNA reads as TGCGCCAGCAGCTTGGGCCAGGTGGGCGAGCAGTACTTC.

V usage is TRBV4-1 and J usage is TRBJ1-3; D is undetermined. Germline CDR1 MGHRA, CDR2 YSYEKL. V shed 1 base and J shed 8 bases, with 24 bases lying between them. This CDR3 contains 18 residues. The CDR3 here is CASSQGVYGFRSADTIYF. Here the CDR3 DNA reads TGCGCCAGCAGCCAAGGAGTTTACGGGTTCAGGAGCGCGGACACCATATATTTT.

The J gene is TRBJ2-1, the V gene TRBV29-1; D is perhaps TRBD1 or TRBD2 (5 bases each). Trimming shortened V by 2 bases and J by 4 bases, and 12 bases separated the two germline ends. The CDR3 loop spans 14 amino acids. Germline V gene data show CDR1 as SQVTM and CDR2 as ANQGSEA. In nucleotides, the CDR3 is TGCAGCGTTGAATGGGGGAATACTTACAATGAGCAGTTCTTC. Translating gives CSVEWGNTYNEQFF.

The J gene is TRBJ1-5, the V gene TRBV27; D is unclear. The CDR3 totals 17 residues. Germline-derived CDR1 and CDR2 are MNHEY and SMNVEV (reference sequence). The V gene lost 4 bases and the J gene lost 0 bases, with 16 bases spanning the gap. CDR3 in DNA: TGTGCCAGCAGTTCGCGGGCCCTACCCTATAGCAATCAGCCCCAGCATTTT. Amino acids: CASSSRALPYSNQPQHF.

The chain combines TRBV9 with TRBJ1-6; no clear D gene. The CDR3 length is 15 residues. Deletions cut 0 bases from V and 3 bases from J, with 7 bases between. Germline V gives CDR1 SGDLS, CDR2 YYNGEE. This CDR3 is CASSVDSSYNSPLHF. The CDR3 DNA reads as TGTGCCAGCAGCGTAGACAGCAGCTATAATTCACCCCTCCACTTT.

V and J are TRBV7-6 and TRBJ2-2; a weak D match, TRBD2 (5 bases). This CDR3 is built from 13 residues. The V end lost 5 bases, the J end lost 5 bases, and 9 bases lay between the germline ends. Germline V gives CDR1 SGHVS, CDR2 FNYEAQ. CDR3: CASSLSGTGELFF. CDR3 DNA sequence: TGTGCCAGCAGCCTCTCGGGGACCGGGGAGCTGTTTTTT. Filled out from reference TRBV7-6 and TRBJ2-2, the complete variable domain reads GAGVSQSPRYKVTKRGQDVALRCDPISGHVSLYWYRQALGQGPEFLTYFNYEAQQDKSGLPNDRFSAERPEGSISTLTIQRTEQRDSAMYRCASSLSGTGELFFGEGSRLTVL.